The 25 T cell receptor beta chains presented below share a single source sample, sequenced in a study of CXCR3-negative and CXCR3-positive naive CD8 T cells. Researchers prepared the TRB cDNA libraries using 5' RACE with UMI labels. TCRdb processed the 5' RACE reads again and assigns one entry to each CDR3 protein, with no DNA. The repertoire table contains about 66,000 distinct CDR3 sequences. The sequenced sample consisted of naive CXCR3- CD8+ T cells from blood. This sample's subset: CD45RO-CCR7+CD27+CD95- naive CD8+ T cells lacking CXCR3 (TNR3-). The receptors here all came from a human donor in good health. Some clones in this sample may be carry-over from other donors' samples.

The CDR3 sequence: CASSLTLPRWDRGRSPLHF. This chain uses TRBV4-3 with TRBJ1-6; TCRdb's assignment of TRBD1 cannot be checked, as there is no DNA. The CDR3 covers 19 residues. In germline, CDR1 is LGHNA, CDR2 YSLEER.

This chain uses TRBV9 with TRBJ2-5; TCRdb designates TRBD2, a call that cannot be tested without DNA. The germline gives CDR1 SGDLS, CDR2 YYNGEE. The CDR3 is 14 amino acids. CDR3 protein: CASNAGGILETQYF. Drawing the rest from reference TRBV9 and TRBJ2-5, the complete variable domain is DSGVTQTPKHLITATGQRVTLRCSPRSGDLSVYWYQQSLDQGLQFLIQYYNGEERAKGNILERFSAQQFPDLHSELNLSSLELGDSALYFCASNAGGILETQYFGPGTRLLVL.

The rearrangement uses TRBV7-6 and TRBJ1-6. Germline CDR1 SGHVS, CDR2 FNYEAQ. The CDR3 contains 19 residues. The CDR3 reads CASSLAVWEPSSFNSPLHF.

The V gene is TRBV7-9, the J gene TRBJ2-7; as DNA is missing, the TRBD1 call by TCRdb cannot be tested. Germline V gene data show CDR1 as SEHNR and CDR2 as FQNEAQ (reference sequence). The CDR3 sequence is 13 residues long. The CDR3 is CASSLVTPRGQYF.

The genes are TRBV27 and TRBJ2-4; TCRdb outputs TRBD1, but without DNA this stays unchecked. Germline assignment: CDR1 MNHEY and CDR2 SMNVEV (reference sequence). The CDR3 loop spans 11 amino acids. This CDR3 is CASSRGNIQYF.

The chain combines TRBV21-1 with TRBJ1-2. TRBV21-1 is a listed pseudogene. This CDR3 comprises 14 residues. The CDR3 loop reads CASSKIWAELGYTF.

The CDR3 region is CASSLTSSYNEQFF. This rearrangement joins TRBV12-3 or TRBV12-4 to TRBJ2-1. The CDR3 runs 14 residues.

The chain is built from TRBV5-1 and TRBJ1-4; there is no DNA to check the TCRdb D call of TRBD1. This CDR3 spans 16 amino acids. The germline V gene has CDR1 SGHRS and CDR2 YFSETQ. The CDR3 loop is CASSLRQGREGEKLFF.

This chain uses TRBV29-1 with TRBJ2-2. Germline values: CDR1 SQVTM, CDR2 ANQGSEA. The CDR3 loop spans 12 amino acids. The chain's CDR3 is CSALGTTGELFF.

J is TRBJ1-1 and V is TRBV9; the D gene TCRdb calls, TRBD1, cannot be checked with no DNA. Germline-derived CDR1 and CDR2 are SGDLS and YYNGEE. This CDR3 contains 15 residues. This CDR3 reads CASSGRDSPNTEAFF.

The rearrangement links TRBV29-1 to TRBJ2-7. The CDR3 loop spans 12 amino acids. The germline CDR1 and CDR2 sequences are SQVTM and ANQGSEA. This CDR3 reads CSVEGDWDEQYF.

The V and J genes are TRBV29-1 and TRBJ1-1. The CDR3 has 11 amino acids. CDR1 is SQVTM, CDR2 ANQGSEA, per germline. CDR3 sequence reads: CSVETNTEAFF.

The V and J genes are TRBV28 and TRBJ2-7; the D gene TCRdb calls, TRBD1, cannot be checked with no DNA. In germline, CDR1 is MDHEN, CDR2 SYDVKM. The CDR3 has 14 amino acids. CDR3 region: CASSPRQGPYEQYF.

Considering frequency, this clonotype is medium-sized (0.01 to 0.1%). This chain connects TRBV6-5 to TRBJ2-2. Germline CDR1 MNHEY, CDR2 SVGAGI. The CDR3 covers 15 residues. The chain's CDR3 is CASSYSTGNTGELFF.

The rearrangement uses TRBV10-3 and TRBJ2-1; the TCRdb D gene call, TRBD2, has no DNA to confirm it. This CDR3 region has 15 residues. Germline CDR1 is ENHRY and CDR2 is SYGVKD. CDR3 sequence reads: CAISEKEGEGNEQFF.

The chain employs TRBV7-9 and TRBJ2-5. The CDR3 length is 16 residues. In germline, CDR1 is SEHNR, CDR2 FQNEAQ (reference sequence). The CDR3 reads CASSPHGGSLLETQYF.

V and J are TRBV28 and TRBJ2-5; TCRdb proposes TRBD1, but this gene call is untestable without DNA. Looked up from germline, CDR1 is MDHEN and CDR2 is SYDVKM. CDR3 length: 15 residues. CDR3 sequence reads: CASSMGQGLQETQYF.

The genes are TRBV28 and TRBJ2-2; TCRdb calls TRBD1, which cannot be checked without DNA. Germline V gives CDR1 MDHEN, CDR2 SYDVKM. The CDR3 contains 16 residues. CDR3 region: CASSEDRGYLTGELFF.

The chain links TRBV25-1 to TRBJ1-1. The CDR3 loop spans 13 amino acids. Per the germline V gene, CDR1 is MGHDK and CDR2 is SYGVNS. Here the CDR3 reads CASSEAAGTEAFF.

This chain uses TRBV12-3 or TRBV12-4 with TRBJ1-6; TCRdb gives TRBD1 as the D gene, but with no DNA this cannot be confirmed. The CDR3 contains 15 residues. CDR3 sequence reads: CASSFRDRAVPPLHF.

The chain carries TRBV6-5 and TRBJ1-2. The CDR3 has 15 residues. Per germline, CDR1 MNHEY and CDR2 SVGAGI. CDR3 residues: CASSFRFGTSAGYTF.

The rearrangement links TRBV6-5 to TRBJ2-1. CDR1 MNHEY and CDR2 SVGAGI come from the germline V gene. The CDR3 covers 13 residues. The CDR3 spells CASSYRGHNEQFF.

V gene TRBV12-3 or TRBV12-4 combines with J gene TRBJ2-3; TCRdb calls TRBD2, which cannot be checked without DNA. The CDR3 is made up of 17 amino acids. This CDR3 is CASSLETSGGYTDTQYF.

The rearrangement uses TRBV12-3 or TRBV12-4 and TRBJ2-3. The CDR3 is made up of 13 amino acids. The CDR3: CASHLRSTDTQYF.

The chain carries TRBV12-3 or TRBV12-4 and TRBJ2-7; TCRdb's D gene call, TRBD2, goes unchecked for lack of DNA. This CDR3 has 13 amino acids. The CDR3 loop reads CASSNRRNLEQYF.